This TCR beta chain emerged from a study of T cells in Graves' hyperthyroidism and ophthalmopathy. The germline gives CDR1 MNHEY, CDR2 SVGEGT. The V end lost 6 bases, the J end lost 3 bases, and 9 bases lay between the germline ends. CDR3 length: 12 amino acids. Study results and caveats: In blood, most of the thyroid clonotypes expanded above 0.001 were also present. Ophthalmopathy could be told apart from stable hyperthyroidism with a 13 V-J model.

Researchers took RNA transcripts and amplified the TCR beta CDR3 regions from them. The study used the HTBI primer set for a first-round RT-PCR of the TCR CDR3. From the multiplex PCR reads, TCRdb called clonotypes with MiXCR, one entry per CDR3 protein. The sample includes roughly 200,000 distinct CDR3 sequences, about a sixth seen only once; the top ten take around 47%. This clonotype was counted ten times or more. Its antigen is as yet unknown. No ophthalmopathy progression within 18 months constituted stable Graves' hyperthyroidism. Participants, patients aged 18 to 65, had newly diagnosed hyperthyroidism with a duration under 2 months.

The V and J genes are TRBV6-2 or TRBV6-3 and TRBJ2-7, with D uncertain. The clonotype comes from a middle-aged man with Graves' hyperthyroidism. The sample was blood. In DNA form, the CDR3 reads TGTGCCAGCAGGTATTGGGGCTACGAGCAGTACTTC. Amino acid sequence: CASRYWGYEQYF.